This passage covers 2 T cell receptor beta chains from one sample sequenced in a study of graft-versus-host responses after intestinal transplantation. Sequencing was performed with immunoSEQ multiplex PCR; in TCRdb, only in-frame clones are kept and a portion is missing. The data contain 71,000 or so clones, roughly 88% of them singletons. What these receptors recognize is not known. The specimen was unstimulated CD8+ T cells sorted from spleen or lymph node cells, collected before intestinal transplant. These receptors all stem from a human donor who received an intestinal transplant.

CDR3 nucleotide sequence: TGTGCCAGCAGTGACGGGGGGACTGAAGCTTTCTTT. This sequence encodes CASSDGGTEAFF. V gene TRBV6-4 combines with J gene TRBJ1-1; D possibly corresponds to TRBD1 (5 bases). CDR1 and CDR2 from the germline V gene are MRHNA and SNTAGT. Trimming left V 2 bases short and J 5 bases short, with 6 bases between. This CDR3 has 12 residues.

There are a few counts of this clone. For the CDR3, the DNA is TGCAGCGTCCAGGTCGCTAACTATGGCTACACCTTC. Protein: CSVQVANYGYTF. This rearrangement joins TRBV29-1 to TRBJ1-2; D unresolved. The germline gives CDR1 SQVTM, CDR2 ANQGSEA. The CDR3 totals 12 residues. V gave up 6 bases and J gave up 0 bases, with 8 bases separating them.